The TCR beta chain under discussion was sequenced for a study of cytomegalovirus exposure and HLA in healthy donors. Findings and caveats of the study: There were 150 to 200 TCR beta chains listed as cytomegalovirus-associated.

Libraries were prepared by immunoSEQ multiplex PCR; TCRdb keeps only in-frame clonotypes and omits some of them. The data contain about 280,000 clones, around nine tenths of them singletons. Donors came from a validation cohort of about 110 subjects, distinct from the first 666-subject cohort. Remarks on this clone: Its antigen is unidentified.

V shed 5 bases and J 3 bases; nucleotides not matched to a gene: 6. The CDR3 contains 16 residues. The V gene's germline CDR1 is SGHTA and CDR2 FQGNSA. The rearrangement links TRBV7-2 to TRBJ2-1; 11 bases are shared with TRBD2. This TCR derives from a woman aged 18 to 35 in good health and CMV-seronegative. Sequencing was done on a sample of PBMCs. In DNA, the CDR3 is TGTGCCAGCAGCCTAGGGGGGACTAGCGGCTACAATGAGCAGTTCTTC. As protein: CASSLGGTSGYNEQFF.